Each of the 12 T cell receptor beta chains below was sequenced from the same sample in a study of spatial heterogeneity in lung cancer. Overall study results and limits: How many expanded intratumoral alpha and beta TCRs were present tracked the tumor mutation count, which was a count of nonsynonymous mutations.

TCRdb re-called the 5' RACE reads through MiXCR, storing one row per CDR3 protein. The sample contains thousands of distinct CDR3 sequences, 7.5% to 10% of which appear only once. The antigens for these receptors are not known. Described time point: sample taken at primary tumor resection. The specimen comprised lung tumor tissue, sampled at surgery. These receptors all come from a male donor with early-stage non-small cell lung cancer.

This clonotype was recorded at least ten times. The V gene is TRBV6-6, the J gene TRBJ2-1; D is ambiguous. Germline V CDR1 and CDR2: MNHNY, SVGAGI (reference sequence). Between the trimmed V and J ends, which lost 11 bases and 5 bases, there was a span of 10 bases. This CDR3 has 11 amino acids. CDR3 sequence (DNA): TGTGCCTCCACCTTGGACAATGAGCAGTTCTTC. Translating gives CASTLDNEQFF.

This clonotype has at least ten counts. This rearrangement joins TRBV20-1 to TRBJ2-5; D call uncertain. Trimming took off 3 bases at V and 6 bases at J, with 5 bases between the two ends. From germline, CDR1 is DFQATT and CDR2 SNEGSKA (reference sequence). This CDR3 region has 10 residues. The CDR3 loop reads CSASGQTQYF. In DNA, the CDR3 is TGCAGTGCTAGTGGACAGACCCAGTACTTC.

This clonotype has at least ten counts. V and J are TRBV20-1 and TRBJ2-2; D is ambiguous. The CDR3 has 13 amino acids. Germline-derived CDR1 and CDR2 are DFQATT and SNEGSKA (reference sequence). Trimming pared 1 base from V and 3 bases from J, leaving 6 bases between. The CDR3 sequence: CSARGRHTGELFF. The CDR3 nucleotides are TGCAGTGCTAGAGGTCGGCACACCGGGGAGCTGTTTTTT.

This rearrangement joins TRBV6-1 to TRBJ1-2; 8 bases agree with TRBD1. The CDR3 spans 16 residues. J gave up 6 bases and V 5 bases, and 14 bases lay outside the gene matches. In germline, CDR1 is MNHNS, CDR2 SASEGT. CDR3 nucleotides: TGTGCCAGCAGTACCGGACAGGGTTGGTCCTGGAATGGCTACACCTTC. It specifies CASSTGQGWSWNGYTF.

In its sample, this clonotype is medium-sized. The chain joins TRBV7-8 to TRBJ2-7; tentatively, D is TRBD1 (6 bases). Trimming left V 2 bases short and J 4 bases short, with 12 bases between. The CDR3 has 14 amino acids. Germline V gives CDR1 SGHVS, CDR2 FQNEAQ. The chain's CDR3 is CASSLRDNPYEQYV. The DNA of the CDR3 is TGTGCCAGCAGCTTAAGGGACAACCCATACGAGCAGTACGTC.

This clonotype was detected many times. The chain joins TRBV3-1 to TRBJ1-1; D remains ambiguous. Germline-derived CDR1 and CDR2 are LGHDT and YNNKEL (reference sequence). CDR3 length: 13 residues. V was trimmed by 0 bases and J by 0 bases, leaving 2 bases between them. The CDR3 loop is CASSQDVNTEAFF. The CDR3 nucleotides read TGTGCCAGCAGCCAAGACGTGAACACTGAAGCTTTCTTT.

Ten or more counts support this clonotype. The chain is built from TRBV10-3 and TRBJ2-5, with 7 bases matching TRBD2. Trimming removed 3 bases from V and 5 bases from J; junction bases left unmatched: 6. The V gene's germline CDR1 is ENHRY and CDR2 SYGVKD. The CDR3 has 14 residues. The CDR3 nucleotides read TGTGCCATCAGTGATGCGAGCGGGGCGGAGACCCAGTACTTC. Amino acids: CAISDASGAETQYF.

This clonotype turned up a few times. This chain links TRBV11-2 with TRBJ1-1, with 10 bases identical to TRBD1. Looked up from germline, CDR1 is SGHAT and CDR2 is FQNNGV. V shed 1 base and J 6 bases; nucleotides not matched to a gene: 5. CDR3 length: 15 amino acids. The DNA for the CDR3 is TGTGCCAGCAGCTTAGTGGGACAGGGGCTCGCTGAAGCTTTCTTT. Translated: CASSLVGQGLAEAFF. Full variable domain (missing parts from reference TRBV11-2 and TRBJ1-1): EAGVAQSPRYKIIEKRQSVAFWCNPISGHATLYWYQQILGQGPKLLIQFQNNGVVDDSQLPKDRFSAERLKGVDSTLKIQPAKLEDSAVYLCASSLVGQGLAEAFFGQGTRLTVV.

This clonotype was seen ten or more times. V usage is TRBV20-1 and J usage is TRBJ1-4; unclear D gene. Trimming removed 1 base from V and 8 bases from J, with 8 bases in between. The CDR3 is 12 residues long. The V gene's germline CDR1 is DFQATT and CDR2 SNEGSKA (reference sequence). The CDR3 region is CSARGQGEKLFF. In DNA, the CDR3 is TGCAGTGCTAGAGGGCAAGGAGAAAAACTGTTTTTT.

The rearrangement uses TRBV5-5 and TRBJ2-1, with TRBD2 matching 7 bases. This CDR3 contains 16 residues. J lost 6 bases, V lost 6 bases, and 15 bases had no gene match. Germline V gene data show CDR1 as SGHKS and CDR2 as YYEKEE (reference sequence). CDR3: CASTSHLRPSGNEQFF. DNA of the CDR3: TGTGCCAGCACCTCCCACCTGAGGCCTAGCGGCAATGAGCAGTTCTTC.

Ten or more counts support this clonotype. The chain couples TRBV27 to TRBJ1-4; D ambiguous. The CDR3 has 13 amino acids. Germline V gene sequence: CDR1 MNHEY, CDR2 SMNVEV (reference sequence). The V end was cut by 7 bases, the J end by 5 bases, with 11 bases between. CDR3 in amino acids: CASNDGLNEKLFF. The CDR3 bases are TGTGCCAGCAACGACGGACTAAATGAAAAACTGTTTTTT.

There are many counts of this clonotype. The chain carries TRBV5-1 and TRBJ2-7, with 8 bases lining up with TRBD1. CDR1 is SGHRS and CDR2 is YFSETQ in the germline V gene. There are 14 residues in the CDR3. Trimming cost V 4 bases and J 6 bases; bases outside gene matches: 9. The CDR3 reads CASSKIRGPSEQYF. The CDR3 DNA reads TGCGCCAGCAGCAAGATCAGGGGGCCCTCCGAGCAGTACTTC. Supplemented by reference TRBV5-1 and TRBJ2-7, the full variable domain reads KAGVTQTPRYLIKTRGQQVTLSCSPISGHRSVSWYQQTPGQGLQFLFEYFSETQRNKGNFPGRFSGRQFSNSRSEMNVSTLELGDSALYLCASSKIRGPSEQYFGPGTRLTVT.